This is a list of T cell receptor beta chains from one sample in a study of T cells in localized non-small cell lung cancer. The repertoire was sequenced with immunoSEQ multiplex PCR; TCRdb's copy has only in-frame clones and lacks some. The sample records about 72,000 clones, roughly 81% being singletons. The sample consisted of peripheral blood, taken before any cancer treatment. The receptor source for this set is a female donor older than 55 with stage I lung adenocarcinoma. Both conserved end residues are part of each CDR3. Size is omitted from some rows. Given values are once, few, many or a class for expanded clones.

>TRBV19|TRBJ1-1|-
CAGARGTEAFF
>TRBV5-6|TRBJ2-2|-
CASSPDTGAGELFF
>TRBV4-1|-|-
CASSRSGLAGGTYEQYF
>TRBV18|TRBJ2-5|once
CASSSNGNQETQYF
>TRBV6-6|TRBJ2-7|-
CASSLKTGPSYEQYF
>TRBV4-2|TRBJ2-1|few
CASSQDNEQFF
>TRBV12-5|TRBJ2-1|-
CASGVTGGGGLSAEQFF
>TRBV6-5|TRBJ1-4|once
CASSYSPGEKLFF
>TRBV5-6|TRBJ2-5|-
CASRKRGWEETQYF
>TRBV5-5|TRBJ1-4|-
CASSLGNEKLFF
>TRBV29-1|TRBJ2-7|-
CSVGGTSVSYEQYF
>TRBV13|TRBJ1-5|-
CASSRGGSNQPQHF
>TRBV5-1|TRBJ1-1|-
CASSLERGPGKTRNTEAFF
>TRBV7-6|TRBJ2-2|few
CASSWTYGTGAGGELFF
>TRBV5-1|TRBJ2-7|-
CASSRQGYEQYF
>TRBV27|TRBJ2-2|-
CASSSRDRGAGGYTGELFF
>TRBV7-9|TRBJ2-5|-
CASSSPRTAETQYF
>TRBV5-6|TRBJ2-5|-
CASSWNSAGGPWETQYF